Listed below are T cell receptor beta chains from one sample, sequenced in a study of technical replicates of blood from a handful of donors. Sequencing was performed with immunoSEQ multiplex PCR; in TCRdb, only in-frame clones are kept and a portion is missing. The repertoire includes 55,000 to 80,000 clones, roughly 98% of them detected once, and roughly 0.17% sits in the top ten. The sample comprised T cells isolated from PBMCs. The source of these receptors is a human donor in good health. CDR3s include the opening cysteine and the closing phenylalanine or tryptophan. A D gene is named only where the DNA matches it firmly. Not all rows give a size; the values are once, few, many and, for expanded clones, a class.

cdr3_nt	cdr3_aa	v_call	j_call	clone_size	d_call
TGTGCCAGCAGCTTCCCAGGACAGGGGATGGGATCAACTGAAGCTTTCTTT	CASSFPGQGMGSTEAFF	TRBV7-9	TRBJ1-1	once	TRBD1
TGTGCCAGCAGTTTGGACAGGATAGGCTATGGCTACACCTTC	CASSLDRIGYGYTF	TRBV11-1	TRBJ1-2	.	TRBD1
TGTGCCAGCGGTCTCGGGACAGGGGAGGGCTACACCTTC	CASGLGTGEGYTF	TRBV19	TRBJ1-2	.	TRBD1
TGTGCCAGCAGTTTATTCCAGCGGGGGACTTCCTACGAGCAGTACTTC	CASSLFQRGTSYEQYF	TRBV28	TRBJ2-7	.	TRBD2
TGTGCCAGCAGTGCCTTGTTCCAAAGCACCTACGAGCAGTACTTC	CASSALFQSTYEQYF	TRBV28	TRBJ2-7	.	.
TGTGCCAGCAGCTTGAGGGTTAGCACAGATACGCAGTATTTT	CASSLRVSTDTQYF	TRBV11-2	TRBJ2-3	once	.
TGTGCCAGCAGACCTATGGGGGGTAGCGAAATGAACACTGAAGCTTTCTTT	CASRPMGGSEMNTEAFF	TRBV28	TRBJ1-1	.	.
TGTGCCAGCAGCTTCATTGGAGGAGGTGGGGCCAACGTCCTGACTTTC	CASSFIGGGGANVLTF	TRBV5-4	TRBJ2-6	.	.
TGTGCCAGCGGAGCCTACGAGCAGTACTTC	CASGAYEQYF	TRBV27	TRBJ2-7	.	.
TGCGCCAGCAGCCAGACCGGGACAGGTCCATATGGCTACACCTTC	CASSQTGTGPYGYTF	TRBV5-1	TRBJ1-2	.	TRBD1
TGTGCCAGCTCACCGATACCTAGCGGGAGCACCGGGGAGCTGTTTTTT	CASSPIPSGSTGELFF	TRBV18	TRBJ2-2	.	TRBD2
TGCAGCGTTTCACAGGGGGCCTATGGCTACACCTTC	CSVSQGAYGYTF	TRBV29-1	TRBJ1-2	.	TRBD1
TGCGCCAGCAGCTTGGGACTAGCGGGATCAGATACGCAGTATTTT	CASSLGLAGSDTQYF	TRBV5-1	TRBJ2-3	once	TRBD2
TGTGCCAGCAGTTACCGGACAGTGGCCGGGGAGCAGTACTTC	CASSYRTVAGEQYF	TRBV6-6	TRBJ2-7	.	.
TGTGCCAGCAGTTTATTGTGGGCAGCCTCCAACACCGGGGAGCTGTTTTTT	CASSLLWAASNTGELFF	TRBV27	TRBJ2-2	.	.